This T cell receptor (delta chain) stems from a study of γδ T cells in repeated Plasmodium falciparum infection. Study as a whole: Samples were taken at baseline, before some infections, and 21 days after each. Some Malian samples span acute malaria episodes; others come from no-transmission periods.

TCRdb re-called the multiplex PCR reads with CATT. The sample shows approximately 53,000 delta-chain clones, over 1.5% of them seen only once. This clone was counted only a few times. Its antigen is unknown. The protein held in TCRdb is that of a much larger clone and does not match this DNA's translation at residue 7, likely because of a read error; the protein shown is translated from the DNA. General study points: Vdelta2-negative gammadelta repertoires appeared less diverse and less shared in Malian than Australian children.

Bulk repertoires came from Vgamma9/Vdelta2+ or Vdelta2-negative gammadelta T cells flow-sorted from PBMC. CDR1 TSWWSYY and CDR2 QGS come from the germline V gene. V was pared by 1 base and J by 0 bases, with 17 bases of the junction left unmatched. This CDR3 spans 21 amino acids. Input material: gamma-delta T cells from blood. This TCR came from a pool of human donors (malaria-infected and uninfected, not separated). V and J are TRDV1 and TRDJ1; TRDD3 matches 10 bases. TCRdb records no J gene; here it was assigned by comparing the DNA to germline. The CDR3 coding sequence is TGTGCTCTTGGGGAACAACCCGGGTACTGGGGGATCTCCTCTGACACCGATAAACTCATCTTT. Translation gives CALGEQPGYWGISSDTDKLIF.